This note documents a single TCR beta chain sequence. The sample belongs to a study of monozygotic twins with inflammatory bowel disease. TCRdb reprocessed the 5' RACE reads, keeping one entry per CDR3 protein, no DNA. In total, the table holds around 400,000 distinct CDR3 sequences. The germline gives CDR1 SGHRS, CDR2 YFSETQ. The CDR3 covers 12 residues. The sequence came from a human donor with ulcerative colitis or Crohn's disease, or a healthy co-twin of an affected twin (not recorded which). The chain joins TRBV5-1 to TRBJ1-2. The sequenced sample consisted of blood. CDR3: CASSGTIGGDTF.